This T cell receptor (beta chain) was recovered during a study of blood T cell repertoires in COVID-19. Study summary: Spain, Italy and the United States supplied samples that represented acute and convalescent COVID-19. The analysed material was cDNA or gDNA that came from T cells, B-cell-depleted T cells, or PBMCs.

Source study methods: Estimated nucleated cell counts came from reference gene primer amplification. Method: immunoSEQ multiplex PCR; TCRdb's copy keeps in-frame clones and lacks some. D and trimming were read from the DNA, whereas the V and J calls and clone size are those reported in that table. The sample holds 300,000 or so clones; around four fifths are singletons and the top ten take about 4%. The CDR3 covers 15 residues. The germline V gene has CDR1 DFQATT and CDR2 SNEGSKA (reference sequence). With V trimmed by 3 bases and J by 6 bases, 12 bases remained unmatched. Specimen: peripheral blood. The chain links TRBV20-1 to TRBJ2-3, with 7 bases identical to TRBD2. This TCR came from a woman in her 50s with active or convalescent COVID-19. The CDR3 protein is CSASMSSGLGDTQYF. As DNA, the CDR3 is TGCAGTGCTAGTATGTCTAGCGGACTGGGGGATACGCAGTATTTT.